Below are 21 T cell receptor beta chains sequenced from a single sample in a study of cytomegalovirus exposure and HLA in healthy donors. PCR used 60 Vbeta primers and 13 Jbeta primers. TCRdb's table, derived via immunoSEQ multiplex PCR, lists solely in-frame clones and lacks some. Here the sample spans under 200,000 clones, roughly 82% being singletons. Sequenced sample: PBMCs. The receptor set was obtained from a man aged 50-60 years in good health and CMV-seropositive.

The chain employs TRBV9 and TRBJ2-3; a possible D gene is TRBD2 (7 bases). The CDR3 contains 15 residues. With 4 bases removed from V and 2 bases from J, the gap between germline ends came to 14 bases. Germline V CDR1 and CDR2: SGDLS, YYNGEE. The CDR3 nucleotides are TGTGCCAGCAGCTTCACGGGGGGCCTCACAGATACGCAGTATTTT. As protein: CASSFTGGLTDTQYF.

The chain uses TRBV19 and TRBJ2-1; TRBD1 might be the D (6 bases). CDR3 length: 17 amino acids. Trimming shortened V by 0 bases and J by 3 bases, and 15 bases separated the two germline ends. CDR1 and CDR2 (germline): LNHDA, SQIVND (reference sequence). The CDR3 nucleotides read TGTGCCAGTAGTATAGATCCCCCCGGGACAAGCTACAATGAGCAGTTCTTC. This encodes CASSIDPPGTSYNEQFF.

The rearrangement uses TRBV11-2 and TRBJ2-3; 8 bases are shared with TRBD1. The CDR3 totals 15 residues. J was trimmed by 4 bases and V by 4 bases; bases with no gene match: 7. In germline, CDR1 is SGHAT, CDR2 FQNNGV. The CDR3 DNA is TGTGCCAGCAGCTCCGACAGGGGTCAGGCAGATACGCAGTATTTT. Its translation: CASSSDRGQADTQYF.

This clone was counted only a few times. The chain carries TRBV4-1 and TRBJ1-5; no clear D. V was trimmed by 0 bases and J by 6 bases, leaving 9 bases between them. CDR3 size: 14 residues. Germline V gene sequence: CDR1 MGHRA, CDR2 YSYEKL. The CDR3 DNA reads as TGCGCCAGCAGCCAAGACGGGGTTGCTCAGCCCCAGCATTTT. It codes for CASSQDGVAQPQHF.

The chain has TRBV4-1 and TRBJ2-5; D may be TRBD2 (6 bases). Germline loops: CDR1 MGHRA, CDR2 YSYEKL. CDR3 length: 16 amino acids. Trimming stripped 3 bases from V and 5 bases from J, with 19 bases between. The CDR3 loop reads CASSHKKGASVETQYF. The CDR3 coding sequence is TGCGCCAGCAGCCACAAAAAAGGGGCTAGCGTCGAGACCCAGTACTTC.

The chain joins TRBV15 to TRBJ1-3; 8 bases align to TRBD1. The junction had 2 bases not matched to a gene; V was cut back by 5 bases and J by 2 bases. The CDR3 totals 14 residues. Germline values: CDR1 LNHNV, CDR2 YYDKDF (reference sequence). The DNA of the CDR3 is TGTGCCACCAGCCTGGGACAGGCTGGAAACACCATATATTTT. This encodes CATSLGQAGNTIYF.

V and J are TRBV4-3 and TRBJ1-1; D gene unclear. From germline, CDR1 is LGHNA and CDR2 YSLEER. The CDR3 consists of 15 residues. Trimming removed 3 bases at V and 1 base at J, with 12 bases between. The CDR3 here is CASSHRHNQNTEAFF. The CDR3 coding sequence is TGCGCCAGCAGCCACAGACACAACCAGAACACTGAAGCTTTCTTT.

The chain recombines TRBV19 with TRBJ1-6, with D perhaps matching TRBD1 (6 bases). V gave up 7 bases and J gave up 7 bases, with 11 bases separating them. The CDR3 length is 13 residues. Looked up from germline, CDR1 is LNHDA and CDR2 is SQIVND (reference sequence). CDR3 region: CASKRDINSPLHF. Here the CDR3 DNA reads TGTGCCAGTAAGAGGGACATCAATTCACCCCTCCACTTT.

The chain employs TRBV6-5 and TRBJ2-1; 7 positions match TRBD2. V was pared by 4 bases and J by 2 bases, with 8 bases of the junction left unmatched. Germline V gene sequence: CDR1 MNHEY, CDR2 SVGAGI. The CDR3 loop spans 16 amino acids. Here the CDR3 reads CASSLGSGEPYNEQFF. The CDR3 nucleotides read TGTGCCAGCAGTTTAGGCAGCGGGGAGCCCTACAATGAGCAGTTCTTC.

The CDR3 DNA sequence: TGCGCCAGCAGCCAAGCGTCTTTAGCTGGGGCCAACGTCCTGACTTTC. It yields the protein CASSQASLAGANVLTF. The chain combines TRBV4-1 with TRBJ2-6; D unclear. Per the germline V gene, CDR1 is MGHRA and CDR2 is YSYEKL. Trimming removed 1 base from V and 2 bases from J, with 9 bases in between. The CDR3 has 16 residues.

The V gene is TRBV13, the J gene TRBJ1-2, with D perhaps TRBD1 (6 bases). The CDR3 is made up of 15 amino acids. Germline V gives CDR1 PRHDT, CDR2 FYEKMQ (reference sequence). V lost 4 bases, J lost 8 bases, and 20 bases lay in between. The CDR3 coding sequence is TGTGCCAGCAGCTCCCGGGACATATTCTTTGGCGGCTACACCTTC. Amino acid sequence: CASSSRDIFFGGYTF. Together with reference TRBV13 and TRBJ1-2, the CDR3 gives the full variable domain: AAGVIQSPRHLIKEKRETATLKCYPIPRHDTVYWYQQGPGQDPQFLISFYEKMQSDKGSIPDRFSAQQFSDYHSELNMSSLELGDSALYFCASSSRDIFFGGYTFGSGTRLTVV.

V is TRBV15 and J is TRBJ2-5, with 9 bases that match TRBD2. The CDR3 has 19 amino acids. Germline CDR1 is LNHNV and CDR2 is YYDKDF (reference sequence). Trimming took 6 bases from V and 5 from J; bases not matched to a gene: 22. CDR3 sequence reads: CATRPGRAGGLMNVETQYF. CDR3 DNA sequence: TGTGCCACCAGGCCCGGACGAGCGGGAGGCCTTATGAATGTGGAGACCCAGTACTTC.

The chain carries TRBV5-4 and TRBJ2-4; possible D gene TRBD1, 5 bases. Germline loops: CDR1 SGHNT, CDR2 YYREEE (reference sequence). V lost 4 bases to trimming and J lost 2 bases, with 10 bases between them. This CDR3 has 14 residues. The DNA for the CDR3 is TGTGCCAGCAGCACGCAGGGATCCAAAAACATTCAGTACTTC. Translated: CASSTQGSKNIQYF.

J is TRBJ1-5 and V is TRBV28; 9 bases align to TRBD1. In germline, CDR1 is MDHEN, CDR2 SYDVKM. V shed 3 bases and J 0 bases; nucleotides not matched to a gene: 15. The CDR3 is 20 residues long. In DNA form, the CDR3 reads TGTGCCAGCAGTTTCCCCCGGGACAGGGTGGTTCGATATAGCAATCAGCCCCAGCATTTT. Residues: CASSFPRDRVVRYSNQPQHF. Full variable domain (rest looked up from reference TRBV28 and TRBJ1-5): DVKVTQSSRYLVKRTGEKVFLECVQDMDHENMFWYRQDPGLGLRLIYFSYDVKMKEKGDIPEGYSVSREKKERFSLILESASTNQTSMYLCASSFPRDRVVRYSNQPQHFGDGTRLSIL.

V and J are TRBV6-5 and TRBJ1-2, with D hard to call. Trimming shortened V by 0 bases and J by 0 bases, and 11 bases separated the two germline ends. The CDR3 totals 16 residues. Germline CDR1 and CDR2: MNHEY and SVGAGI. This CDR3 is CASSYSSGTSNYGYTF. The CDR3 nucleotides read TGTGCCAGCAGTTACTCGTCGGGTACCTCTAACTATGGCTACACCTTC.

As for this clone: Mismatch with germline at one junction end may stem from a read error. The chain has TRBV7-3 and TRBJ2-7, with TRBD2 identical over 8 bases. This CDR3 is built from 12 residues. The germline CDR1 and CDR2 sequences are SGHTA and FQGTGA. CDR3 bases: TGTGCCAGCAGCCCCATGCGGCGGGGGGCTCCTTTC. This codes for CASSPMRRGAPF.

The chain has TRBV5-1 and TRBJ1-4; the match to TRBD1 covers 7 bases. The CDR3 is 16 amino acids. V lost 4 bases, J lost 3 bases, and 9 bases stayed unmatched. Germline CDR1 is SGHRS and CDR2 is YFSETQ. The CDR3 nucleotides are TGCGCCAGCAGCGACCCGAGACAGGGAGCTAATGAAAAACTGTTTTTT. Translated, it gives CASSDPRQGANEKLFF.

The gene calls are TRBV6-5 and TRBJ2-1; 13 positions agree with TRBD2. V trimming: 5 bases; J trimming: 3 bases; junction bases outside the gene matches: 1. The length of the CDR3 is 15 residues. Germline CDR1 MNHEY, CDR2 SVGAGI. CDR3 nucleotides: TGTGCCAGCAGTGGGACTAGCGGGGACTACAATGAGCAGTTCTTC. This gives the protein CASSGTSGDYNEQFF.

This clone showed up just a few times. The rearrangement links TRBV28 to TRBJ1-5, with D possibly TRBD1 on 6 matching bases. The CDR3 runs to 18 residues. The germline V and J ends were trimmed by 6 bases and 2 bases, with 23 bases remaining between them. The germline V gene encodes CDR1 MDHEN and CDR2 SYDVKM. CDR3 bases: TGTGCCAGCAGCGGCCTAGGGGCAGGGGTTGGAGGCAATCAGCCCCAGCATTTT. This translates into CASSGLGAGVGGNQPQHF. The entire variable domain, with the rest obtained from reference TRBV28 and TRBJ1-5, is as follows: DVKVTQSSRYLVKRTGEKVFLECVQDMDHENMFWYRQDPGLGLRLIYFSYDVKMKEKGDIPEGYSVSREKKERFSLILESASTNQTSMYLCASSGLGAGVGGNQPQHFGDGTRLSIL.

V is TRBV5-7 and J is TRBJ1-5, with TRBD1 matching 7 bases. TRBV5-7 is annotated as an ORF whose role is uncertain. The CDR3 is 16 residues long. V gave up 0 bases and J gave up 8 bases; unmatched junction bases: 11. The CDR3 DNA reads TGTGCCAGCAGCTTGGATGCGGCAGGGGGTAGGGAGCCCCAGCATTTT. It codes for CASSLDAAGGREPQHF.

The CDR3 reads CASSLAISENYEQYF. Here the CDR3 DNA reads TGTGCCAGCAGCTTAGCGATTAGCGAAAACTACGAGCAGTACTTC. The chain carries TRBV7-2 and TRBJ2-7, with a possible D match to TRBD2 (5 bases). Trimming took off 0 bases at V and 3 bases at J, with 12 bases between the two ends. The CDR3 loop spans 15 amino acids. Per germline, CDR1 SGHTA and CDR2 FQGNSA.